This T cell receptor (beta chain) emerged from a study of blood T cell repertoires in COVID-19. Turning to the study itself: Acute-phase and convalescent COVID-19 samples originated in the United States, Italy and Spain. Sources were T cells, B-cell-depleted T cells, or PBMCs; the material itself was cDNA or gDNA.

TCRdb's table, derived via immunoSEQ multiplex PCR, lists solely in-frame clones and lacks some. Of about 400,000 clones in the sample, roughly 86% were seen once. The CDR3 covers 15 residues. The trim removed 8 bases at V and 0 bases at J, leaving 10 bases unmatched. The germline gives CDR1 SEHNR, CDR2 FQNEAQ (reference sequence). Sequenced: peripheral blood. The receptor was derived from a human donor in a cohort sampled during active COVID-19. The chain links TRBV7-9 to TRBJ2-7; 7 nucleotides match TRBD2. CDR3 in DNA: TGTGCCAGCCAGGGAGGGATCCATCTCTCCTACGAGCAGTACTTC. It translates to CASQGGIHLSYEQYF.